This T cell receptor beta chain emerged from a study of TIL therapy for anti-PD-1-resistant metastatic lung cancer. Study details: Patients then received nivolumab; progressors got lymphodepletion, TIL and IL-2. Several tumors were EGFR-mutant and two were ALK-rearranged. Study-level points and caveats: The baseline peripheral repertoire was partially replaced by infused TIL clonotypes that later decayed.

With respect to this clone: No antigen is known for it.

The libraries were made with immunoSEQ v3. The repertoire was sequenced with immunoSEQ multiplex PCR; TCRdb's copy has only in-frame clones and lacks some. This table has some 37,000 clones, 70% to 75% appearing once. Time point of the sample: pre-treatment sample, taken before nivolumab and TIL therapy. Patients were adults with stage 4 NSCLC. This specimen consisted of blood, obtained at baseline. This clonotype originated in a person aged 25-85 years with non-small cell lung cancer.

CDR3 amino acids: CATSPGETQYF. The CDR3 nucleotides are TGTGCCACCTCACCTGGGGAGACCCAGTACTTC. The rearrangement uses TRBV19 and TRBJ2-5; no clear D. V gave up 10 bases and J gave up 5 bases, with 11 bases separating them. This CDR3 region has 11 residues. Germline lookup yields CDR1 LNHDA and CDR2 SQIVND (reference sequence).